This TCR beta chain was observed in a study of radiation and T cells in renal cell carcinoma. Overall study findings and caveats: In blood, top tumor clones expanded by 2 weeks, shrinking by 4. Without pretreatment biopsies, baseline tumor clonotype presence was undetermined.

Of note for this clone: Its matching antigen is unknown.

The time point here: blood 2 weeks post-SBRT. The sample's treatment: 15 Gy SBRT to primary tumor, nephrectomy 4 weeks later. Radiation-treated patients gave blood at baseline, week 2 and week 4. Clear cell pathology was present in this patient's renal cell carcinoma. Data came from immunoSEQ multiplex PCR; TCRdb stores just in-frame clones and leaves some out. The table records approximately 79,000 clones, 82% of them present only once. The sample was blood, taken from a patient whose treatment included radiotherapy and nephrectomy. This TCR came from a man in his 60s with renal cell carcinoma.

CDR3 in amino acids: CASSPTGGAGYGYTF. The DNA for the CDR3 is TGTGCCAGCAGCCCCACAGGGGGCGCAGGATATGGCTACACCTTC. This rearrangement joins TRBV7-9 to TRBJ1-2; TRBD1 aligns across 9 bases. The CDR3 contains 15 residues. Germline V CDR1 and CDR2: SEHNR, FQNEAQ (reference sequence). After removal of 5 bases from V and 5 bases from J, the junction contained 9 bases not matched to a gene.